This T cell receptor (beta chain) was retrieved from a study of blood T cell repertoires in COVID-19. About the research overall: The study drew acute and convalescent COVID-19 samples from the United States, Italy and Spain. The cDNA or gDNA used as material had been derived from T cells, B-cell-depleted T cells, or PBMCs.

This clone was picked up one time. From germline, CDR1 is SNHLY and CDR2 FYNNEI. There are 14 residues in the CDR3. V shed 6 bases and J 4 bases; nucleotides not matched to a gene: 6. The authors' processing: Nucleated cell counts were estimated from reference gene primer amplification. Assay: immunoSEQ multiplex PCR; the TCRdb copy retains only in-frame clones and omits some. The DNA gave D and trimming, while V, J and clone size come from that table. The sample consists of a few hundred thousand clones, around nine tenths of them appearing once. Material for sequencing was peripheral blood. The gene calls are TRBV2 and TRBJ1-5, with TRBD1 matching 7 bases. The TCR was taken from a man aged 60 to 69 who had recovered from COVID-19. The CDR3 sequence is CASSGDSRNQPQHF. The CDR3 DNA is TGTGCCAGCAGCGGGGACAGCCGGAATCAGCCCCAGCATTTT.